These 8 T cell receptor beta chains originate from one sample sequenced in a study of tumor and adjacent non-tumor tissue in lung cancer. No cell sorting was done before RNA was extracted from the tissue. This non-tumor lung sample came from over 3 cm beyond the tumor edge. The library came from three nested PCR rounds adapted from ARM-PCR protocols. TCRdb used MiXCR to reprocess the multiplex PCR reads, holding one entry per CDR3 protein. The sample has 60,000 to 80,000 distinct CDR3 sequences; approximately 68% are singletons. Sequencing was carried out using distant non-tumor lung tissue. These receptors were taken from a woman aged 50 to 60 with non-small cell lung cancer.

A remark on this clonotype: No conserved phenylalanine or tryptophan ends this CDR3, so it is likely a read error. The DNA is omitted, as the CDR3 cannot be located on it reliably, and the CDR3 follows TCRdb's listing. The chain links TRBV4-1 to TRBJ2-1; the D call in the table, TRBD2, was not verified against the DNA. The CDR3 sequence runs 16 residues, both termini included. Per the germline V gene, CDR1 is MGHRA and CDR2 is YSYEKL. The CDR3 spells CASSQVGSGAYYEQLL.

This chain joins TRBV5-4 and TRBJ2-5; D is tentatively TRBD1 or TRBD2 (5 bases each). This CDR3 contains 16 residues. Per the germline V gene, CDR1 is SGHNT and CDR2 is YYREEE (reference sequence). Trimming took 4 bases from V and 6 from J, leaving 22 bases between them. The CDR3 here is CASSSTTKGRRQTQYF. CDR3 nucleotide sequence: TGTGCCAGCAGCAGCACCACGAAGGGGAGAAGACAGACCCAGTACTTC.

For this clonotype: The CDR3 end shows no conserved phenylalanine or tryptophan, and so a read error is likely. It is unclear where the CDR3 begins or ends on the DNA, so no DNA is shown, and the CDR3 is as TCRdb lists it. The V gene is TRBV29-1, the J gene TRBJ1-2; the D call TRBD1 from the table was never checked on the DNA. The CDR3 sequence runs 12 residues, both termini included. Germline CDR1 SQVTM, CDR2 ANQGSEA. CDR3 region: CSLEGDRGRYAL.

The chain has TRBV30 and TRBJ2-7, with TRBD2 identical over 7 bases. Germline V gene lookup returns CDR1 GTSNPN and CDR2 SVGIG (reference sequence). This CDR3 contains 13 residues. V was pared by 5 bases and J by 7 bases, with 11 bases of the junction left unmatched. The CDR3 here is CAWGLGLLGEQYF. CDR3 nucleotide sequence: TGTGCCTGGGGACTGGGACTATTAGGTGAGCAGTACTTC. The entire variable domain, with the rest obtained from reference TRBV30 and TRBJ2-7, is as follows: SQTIHQWPATLVQPVGSPLSLECTVEGTSNPNLYWYRQAAGRGLQLLFYSVGIGQISSEVPQNLSASRPQDRQFILSSKKLLLSDSGFYLCAWGLGLLGEQYFGPGTRLTVT.

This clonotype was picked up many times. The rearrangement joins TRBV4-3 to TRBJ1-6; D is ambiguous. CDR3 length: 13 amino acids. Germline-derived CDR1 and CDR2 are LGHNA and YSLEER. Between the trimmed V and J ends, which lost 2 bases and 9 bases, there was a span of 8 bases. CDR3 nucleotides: TGCGCCAGCAGCCAAAAGCTCGGTTCACCCCTCCACTTT. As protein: CASSQKLGSPLHF.

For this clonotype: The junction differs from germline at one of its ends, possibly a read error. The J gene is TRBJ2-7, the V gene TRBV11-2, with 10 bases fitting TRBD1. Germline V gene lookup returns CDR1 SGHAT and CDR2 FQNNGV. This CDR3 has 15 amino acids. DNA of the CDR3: TGTGCCAGCAGCTTCGGGACAGGGGTTTCATACGAACAGTACTTT. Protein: CASSFGTGVSYEQYF.

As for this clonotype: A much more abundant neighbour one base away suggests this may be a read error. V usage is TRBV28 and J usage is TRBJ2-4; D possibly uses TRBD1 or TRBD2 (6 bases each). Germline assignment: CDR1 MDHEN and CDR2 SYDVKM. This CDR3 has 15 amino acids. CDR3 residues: CASSSQGGGKNVQYF. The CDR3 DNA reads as TGTGCCAGCAGTTCACAGGGAGGAGGCAAAAACGTTCAGTACTTC.

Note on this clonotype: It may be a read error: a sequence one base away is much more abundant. The CDR3 loop reads CSAGRGASGNTIYF. The CDR3 DNA reads TGCAGTGCTGGGAGGGGGGCCTCTGGAAACACCATATATTTT. This chain links TRBV20-1 with TRBJ1-3; a weak D match, TRBD1 (6 bases). The CDR3 sequence is 14 residues long. CDR1 and CDR2 (germline): DFQATT, SNEGSKA (reference sequence). V was shortened by 5 bases and J by 0 bases, with 11 bases between the two germline ends.